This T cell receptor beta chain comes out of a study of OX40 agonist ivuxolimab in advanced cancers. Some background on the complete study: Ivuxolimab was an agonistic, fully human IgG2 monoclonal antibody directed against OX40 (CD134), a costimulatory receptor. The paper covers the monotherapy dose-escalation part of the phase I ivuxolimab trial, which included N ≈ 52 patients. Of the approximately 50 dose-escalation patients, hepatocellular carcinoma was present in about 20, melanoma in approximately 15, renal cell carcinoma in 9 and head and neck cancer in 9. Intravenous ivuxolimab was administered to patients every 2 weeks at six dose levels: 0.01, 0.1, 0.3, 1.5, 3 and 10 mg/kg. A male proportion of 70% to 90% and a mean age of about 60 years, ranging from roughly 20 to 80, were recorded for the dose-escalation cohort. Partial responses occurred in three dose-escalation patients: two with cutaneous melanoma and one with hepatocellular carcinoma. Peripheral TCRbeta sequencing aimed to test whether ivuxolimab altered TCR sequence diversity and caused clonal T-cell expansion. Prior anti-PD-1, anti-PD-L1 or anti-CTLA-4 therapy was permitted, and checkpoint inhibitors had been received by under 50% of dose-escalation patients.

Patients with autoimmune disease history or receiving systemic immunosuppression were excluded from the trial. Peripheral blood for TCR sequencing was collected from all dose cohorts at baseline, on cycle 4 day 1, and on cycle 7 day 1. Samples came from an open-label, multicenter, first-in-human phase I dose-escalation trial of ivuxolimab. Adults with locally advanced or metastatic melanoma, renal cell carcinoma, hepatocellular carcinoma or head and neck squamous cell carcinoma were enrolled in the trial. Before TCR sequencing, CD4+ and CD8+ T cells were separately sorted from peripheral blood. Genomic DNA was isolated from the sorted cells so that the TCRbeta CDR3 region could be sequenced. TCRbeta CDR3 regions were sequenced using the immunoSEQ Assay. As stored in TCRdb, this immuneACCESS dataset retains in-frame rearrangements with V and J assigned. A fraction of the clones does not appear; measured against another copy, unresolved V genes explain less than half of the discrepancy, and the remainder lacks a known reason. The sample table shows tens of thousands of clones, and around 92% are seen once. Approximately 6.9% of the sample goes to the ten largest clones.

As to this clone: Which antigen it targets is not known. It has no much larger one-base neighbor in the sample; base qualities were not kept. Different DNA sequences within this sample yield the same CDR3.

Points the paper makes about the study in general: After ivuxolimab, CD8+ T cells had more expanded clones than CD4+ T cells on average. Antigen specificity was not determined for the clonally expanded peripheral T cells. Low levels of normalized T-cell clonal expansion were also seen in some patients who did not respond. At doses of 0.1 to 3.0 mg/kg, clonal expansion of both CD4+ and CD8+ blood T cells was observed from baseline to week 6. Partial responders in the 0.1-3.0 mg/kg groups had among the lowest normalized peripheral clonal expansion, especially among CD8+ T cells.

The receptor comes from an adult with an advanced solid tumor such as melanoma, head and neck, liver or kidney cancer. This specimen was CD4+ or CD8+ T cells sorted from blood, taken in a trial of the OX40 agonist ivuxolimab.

The CDR3 region has the sequence CASSRQDRNTEAFF. The DNA reads TGCGCCAGCAGCCGCCAAGACAGGAACACTGAAGCTTTCTTT. The chain is encoded by TRBV5-1 joined to TRBJ1-1; a tentative D match to TRBD1 spans 5 bases. Based on the germline V gene, the CDR1 and CDR2 sequences are SGHRS and YFSETQ. V and J lose 4 bases and 1 base, and a span of 11 bases separates them. The CDR3 runs 14 residues from the cysteine to the phenylalanine. Kept here is only the CDR3 DNA, which spans 42 bases and is read in frame from base 1.